The clone carrying this TCR beta chain was counted only a few times. The antigen is undetermined. These data belong to a study of post-analysis software for immune sequencing data. Study-wide results and caveats: Patients had higher frequencies than controls of roughly five TRBV segments, including TRBV5-6, TRBV5-1 and TRBV20-1.

Each TCR beta cDNA library carried unique molecular identifiers. TCRdb used MiXCR to reprocess the PCR reads, holding one entry per CDR3 protein. The sample shows 800,000 to 950,000 distinct CDR3 sequences, under 70% of them seen only once. There are 13 residues in the CDR3. The germline V gene has CDR1 ENHRY and CDR2 SYGVKD. V lost 3 bases and J lost 6, with 12 bases in between. The rearrangement uses TRBV10-3 and TRBJ2-7; D perhaps matches TRBD1 (6 bases). The sample taken for sequencing was blood. The sequence was collected from a girl aged 10-17 years with multiple sclerosis. Here the CDR3 DNA reads TGTGCCATCAGTGATCGGGACAACTCCGAGCAGTACTTC. Its protein product is CAISDRDNSEQYF.